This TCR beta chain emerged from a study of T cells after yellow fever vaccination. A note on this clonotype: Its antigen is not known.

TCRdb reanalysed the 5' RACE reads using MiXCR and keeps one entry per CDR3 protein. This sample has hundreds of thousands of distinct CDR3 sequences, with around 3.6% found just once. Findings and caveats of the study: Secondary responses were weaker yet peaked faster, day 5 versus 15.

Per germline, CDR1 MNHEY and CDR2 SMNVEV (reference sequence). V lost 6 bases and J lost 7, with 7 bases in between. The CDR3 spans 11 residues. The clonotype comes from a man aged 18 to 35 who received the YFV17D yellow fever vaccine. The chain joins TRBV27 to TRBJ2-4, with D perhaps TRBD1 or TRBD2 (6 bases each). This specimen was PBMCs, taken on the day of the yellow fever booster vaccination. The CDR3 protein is CASSGGNIQYF. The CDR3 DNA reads TGTGCCAGCAGCGGGGGCAACATTCAGTACTTC.